One T cell receptor beta chain is described in this entry. Its antigen is still unknown. This sample was taken from a study of cytomegalovirus exposure and HLA in healthy donors. Study information: Unique TCR beta sequences numbering around 110 million came from 190 million or so T cells in an earlier analysis.

Study findings and constraints: According to the study, roughly 180 TCR beta chains were cytomegalovirus-associated. In a later analysis, TCR beta V- and J-gene trimming was associated with a missense DCLRE1C variant.

The PCR contained 60 Vbeta and 13 Jbeta primers. Assay used: immunoSEQ multiplex PCR; TCRdb lists only in-frame clones, some missing. Of 150,000 to 200,000 clones in the sample, 86% are singletons; the top ten hold almost 2%. There are 15 residues in the CDR3. V lost 8 bases, J lost 0 bases, and 14 bases lay in between. Germline V gene lookup returns CDR1 GTSNPN and CDR2 SVGIG (reference sequence). Sequencing was performed on PBMCs. V and J are TRBV30 and TRBJ1-6; D uncertain. The sequence came from a woman between 18 and 29 years old in good health and CMV-seronegative. The CDR3 region has the DNA TGTGCCAGCAACCGGGATCCCTCCTATAATTCACCCCTCCACTTT. It codes for CASNRDPSYNSPLHF.